These 20 T cell receptor beta chains were all obtained from the same sample, sequenced in a study of blood T cell repertoires in COVID-19. Sequencing used immunoSEQ multiplex PCR; TCRdb keeps in-frame clones, though not all of them. The data show about 48,000 clones, 75% to 90% seen once. The sample taken for sequencing was peripheral blood. These receptor sequences come from a man aged 70-80 years with acute or convalescent COVID-19.

CDR3 residues: CASTLNRANEQYF. The CDR3 DNA follows: TGTGCCAGCACTCTCAACAGGGCCAACGAGCAGTACTTC. V usage is TRBV25-1 and J usage is TRBJ2-7, with a weak D call TRBD1 (6 bases). This CDR3 has 13 residues. The V end lost 7 bases, the J end lost 5 bases, and 15 bases lay between the germline ends. Germline assignment: CDR1 MGHDK and CDR2 SYGVNS.

In its sample, this clone was seen once. J is TRBJ1-5 and V is TRBV7-2, with a possible D match to TRBD1 (5 bases). CDR3 length: 15 amino acids. Trimming stripped 3 bases from V and 3 bases from J, with 12 bases between. Germline CDR1 and CDR2: SGHTA and FQGNSA. CDR3 sequence: CASSLGTADNQPQHF. CDR3 nucleotides: TGTGCCAGCAGCTTGGGGACTGCGGACAATCAGCCCCAGCATTTT.

The V gene is TRBV11-3, the J gene TRBJ2-3; 11 positions match TRBD1. The junction had 13 bases not matched to a gene; V was cut back by 4 bases and J by 4 bases. The CDR3 is 18 residues long. Germline CDR1 and CDR2: SGHNT and YENEEA. In DNA, the CDR3 is TGTGCCAGCAGCTCCAGGACAGGGGGCGAGAGTACCCCAGATACGCAGTATTTT. It codes for CASSSRTGGESTPDTQYF.

The chain couples TRBV5-6 to TRBJ1-5; possibly TRBD1 for D (5 bases). The CDR3 has 13 amino acids. Trimming took 4 bases from V and 5 from J, leaving 10 bases between them. The V gene's germline CDR1 is SGHDT and CDR2 YYEEEE. As DNA, the CDR3 is TGTGCCAGCAGCCGAGGGGAGGATCAGCCCCAGCATTTT. Its translation is CASSRGEDQPQHF.

The CDR3 DNA is TGCAGTGCGCAGACGGGTGGCTACACCTTC. Amino acids: CSAQTGGYTF. The rearrangement joins TRBV20-1 to TRBJ1-2; the D is unclear. This CDR3 is 10 amino acids long. The ends were cut back, 6 bases at V and 7 bases at J, with 9 bases in the middle. Germline V CDR1 and CDR2: DFQATT, SNEGSKA (reference sequence).

V and J are TRBV5-5 and TRBJ2-5; TRBD1 might be the D (6 bases). V was cut by 4 bases and J by 4 bases, with 23 bases left in between. The CDR3 length is 17 residues. CDR1 is SGHKS and CDR2 is YYEKEE in the germline V gene (reference sequence). CDR3 in DNA: TGTGCCAGCAGCGGAGCCGGGACAAGCGTTCCCGCAGAGACCCAGTACTTC. Translating gives CASSGAGTSVPAETQYF. The full variable domain, in which reference TRBV5-5 and TRBJ2-5 provide the parts outside the CDR3, is DAGVTQSPTHLIKTRGQQVTLRCSPISGHKSVSWYQQVLGQGPQFIFQYYEKEERGRGNFPDRFSARQFPNYSSELNVNALLLGDSALYLCASSGAGTSVPAETQYFGPGTRLLVL.

This clone has just a few counts. The chain has TRBV5-1 and TRBJ1-1; TRBD1 matches 9 bases. The junction had 10 bases not matched to a gene; V was cut back by 4 bases and J by 3 bases. The CDR3 has 16 amino acids. Germline V lookup: CDR1 SGHRS, CDR2 YFSETQ. CDR3 DNA sequence: TGCGCCAGCAGCCTCGGTCCCCGGACAGGGGACACTGAAGCTTTCTTT. Translating gives CASSLGPRTGDTEAFF.

The V call is TRBV30, the J call TRBJ1-1; D is undetermined. V was clipped by 1 base and J by 3 bases, with 6 bases between them. This CDR3 region has 12 residues. Germline V lookup: CDR1 GTSNPN, CDR2 SVGIG (reference sequence). CDR3 in DNA: TGTGCCTGGAGTGAGACTTACACTGAAGCTTTCTTT. It codes for CAWSETYTEAFF. Looking up the rest from reference TRBV30 and TRBJ1-1 gives the full variable domain: SQTIHQWPATLVQPVGSPLSLECTVEGTSNPNLYWYRQAAGRGLQLLFYSVGIGQISSEVPQNLSASRPQDRQFILSSKKLLLSDSGFYLCAWSETYTEAFFGQGTRLTVV.

Points on this clone: One end of the junction is discordant with germline, which a read error may explain. This sample also contains other DNA sequences that code for the same CDR3. The CDR3 bases are TGTGCTAGCAGCTTAGTGGCGGGGGTGGATGAGCAGTTCTTC. Its translation is CASSLVAGVDEQFF. The chain links TRBV11-3 to TRBJ2-1, with 7 bases fitting TRBD2. Germline V gene lookup returns CDR1 SGHNT and CDR2 YENEEA. The CDR3 totals 14 residues.

The chain employs TRBV30 and TRBJ1-1; 7 nucleotides match TRBD1. The J segment lost 5 bases and the V segment lost 2 bases, leaving 2 bases of the junction unmatched. The germline gives CDR1 GTSNPN, CDR2 SVGIG (reference sequence). The CDR3 is 12 amino acids. CDR3 DNA: TGTGCCTGGAGTACAGGGGAAACTGAAGCTTTCTTT. Its protein product is CAWSTGETEAFF.

The chain couples TRBV7-2 to TRBJ1-5; possible D gene TRBD1, 6 bases. CDR3 length equals 14 residues. V lost 5 bases and J 6 bases, leaving 14 bases between the germline ends. Per the germline V gene, CDR1 is SGHTA and CDR2 is FQGNSA. The CDR3: CASSVGGAVQPQHF. The CDR3 bases are TGTGCCAGCAGCGTCGGGGGGGCAGTTCAGCCCCAGCATTTT.

The chain joins TRBV7-2 to TRBJ2-7, with TRBD1 matching 8 bases. The junction had 3 bases not matched to a gene; V was cut back by 5 bases and J by 3 bases. Germline CDR1 reads SGHTA; CDR2 reads FQGNSA. The CDR3 contains 13 residues. CDR3 amino acids: CASSPGQDYEQYF. The CDR3 bases are TGTGCCAGCAGCCCGGGACAGGACTACGAGCAGTACTTC.

This clone was seen just once. The chain uses TRBV21-1 and TRBJ1-2; the table names TRBD1, a call not compared with the DNA. TRBV21-1 has pseudogene status. This CDR3 is 16 amino acids long. This chain's CDR3 is CASSSQTADKHYGYTF. For the CDR3, the DNA is TGTGCCAGCAGCAGCCAGACAGCAGACAAACACTATGGCTACACCTTC.

This clone appeared once. This chain links TRBV7-8 with TRBJ2-3; tentatively, D is TRBD2 (6 bases). Trimming removed 1 base at V and 2 bases at J, with 13 bases between. The germline V gene encodes CDR1 SGHVS and CDR2 FQNEAQ. The CDR3 runs to 16 residues. For the CDR3, the DNA is TGTGCCAGCAGCTTAGGCGTGGAGGGGACCACAGATACGCAGTATTTT. Amino acid sequence: CASSLGVEGTTDTQYF.

As for this clone: Other DNA variants within this sample encode the same CDR3. CDR3 bases: TGCAGCGTTGGGGACAGAGATCAGCCCCAGCATTTT. Amino acids: CSVGDRDQPQHF. The chain carries TRBV29-1 and TRBJ1-5, with TRBD1 matching over 7 bases. The CDR3 is 12 amino acids. J gave up 5 bases and V 4 bases, and 2 bases lay outside the gene matches. The V gene's germline CDR1 is SQVTM and CDR2 ANQGSEA.

The genes are TRBV25-1 and TRBJ2-1, with D maybe TRBD2 (5 bases). Trimming stripped 0 bases from V and 8 bases from J, with 23 bases between. The CDR3 is 18 residues long. Germline V lookup: CDR1 MGHDK, CDR2 SYGVNS. CDR3 sequence reads: CASSEYLEATEPVDEQFF. The CDR3 coding sequence is TGTGCCAGCAGTGAATATCTGGAGGCAACGGAGCCTGTCGATGAGCAGTTCTTC.

V usage is TRBV9 and J usage is TRBJ2-3; 7 positions agree with TRBD2. Per germline, CDR1 SGDLS and CDR2 YYNGEE. J lost 2 bases, V lost 0 bases, and 3 bases had no gene match. The CDR3 has 15 amino acids. In DNA, the CDR3 is TGTGCCAGCAGCGTAGCGGGGGGAACCACAGATACGCAGTATTTT. Amino acid sequence: CASSVAGGTTDTQYF.

The V and J genes are TRBV18 and TRBJ2-1; 8 nucleotides align to TRBD1. There are 15 residues in the CDR3. With 3 bases clipped from V and 4 bases from J, the junction kept 5 bases outside the gene matches. The germline V gene has CDR1 KGHSH and CDR2 LQKENI. CDR3 amino acids: CASSPSGQGYNEQFF. DNA for the CDR3: TGTGCCAGCTCACCCTCAGGACAGGGATACAATGAGCAGTTCTTC.

The V gene is TRBV18, the J gene TRBJ1-5; D ambiguous. This CDR3 region has 12 residues. The germline V gene encodes CDR1 KGHSH and CDR2 LQKENI. V dropped 2 bases and J dropped 4 bases, with 3 bases sitting between them. CDR3 nucleotides: TGTGCCAGCTCACCAACTAATCAGCCCCAGCATTTT. This sequence encodes CASSPTNQPQHF.

The chain joins TRBV7-7 to TRBJ2-5; perhaps TRBD2 as D (6 bases). The CDR3 is made up of 15 amino acids. Germline V gives CDR1 SSHAT, CDR2 FNYEAQ (reference sequence). Between the trimmed V and J ends, which lost 5 bases and 2 bases, there was a span of 15 bases. The CDR3 sequence is CASSRSADYQETQYF. The CDR3 DNA reads TGTGCCAGCAGCCGCTCAGCGGACTATCAAGAGACCCAGTACTTC.